This T cell receptor beta chain stems from a study of shared clonotypes between healthy human individuals (dated by TCRdb to 2020 to 2022). About the full investigation: Three men and a couple of women, aged 18 to 49 years, made up the cohort. For each donor, three plates each were used for CD4 naive and CD4 memory, two plates were used for CD8 naive, and one plate was used for CD8 memory. Blood TCR repertoires of roughly five healthy adults were deeply sequenced to estimate repertoire size and the extent of clonotype sharing between individuals. To increase sequencing depth and limit assay-specific biases, different laboratories used diverse techniques to prepare libraries and sequence TCR repertoires. Leukapheresis yielded between about 0.85 and 10 billion PBMCs per donor. Results the study describes overall, beyond this receptor: Compared with non-shared clonotypes, clonotypes shared by all four sorted-subset donors had higher generation probabilities. Sampling was limited to blood, and TCR repertoires in tissue likely differ from TCR repertoires in blood. Because the study included a small number of donors, the genetic and exposure-history diversity represented was limited. Around 5.4% of naive CD4, 3.5% of naive CD8, roughly 2.4% of memory CD4, and more than 0.35% of memory CD8 clonotypes were shared across several donors. Based on pairwise subsampling, the degree of clonotype sharing among donors was expected to be affected by sequencing depth. Naive subsets generally had larger estimated clonotype richness than memory subsets. Incomplete sequencing was indicated by rarefaction of sorted-subset datasets, despite the large sequencing depth.

V is cut back by 5 bases and J by 2 bases, with 2 bases in the junction unmatched. From the germline V gene (reference sequence), CDR1 is GTSNPN and CDR2 is SVGIG. CDR3 length: 13 amino acids, cysteine to phenylalanine. CDR3 DNA only is kept here, 39 bases in frame from base 1. TCR CDR3 regions were amplified from genomic DNA by multiplex PCR using the deep immunoSEQ assay. Extracted genomic DNA from each cell subset was distributed evenly across all wells of several immunoSEQ 96-well plates, and each plate was treated as a replicate. For sorted subsets, roughly 200 ng genomic DNA, equal to tens of thousands of T cell genomes, was loaded into each replicate PCR. Purified libraries were measured with a Qubit 3.0 fluorometer, size-checked on a Bioanalyzer 2100, and measured again with the KAPA Library Quantification kit. Each immunoSEQ 96-well plate was sequenced on its own single-read 150-cycle Illumina NextSeq 550 flow cell. Processing in the source paper ran as follows. Because the immunoSEQ output included only junctional sequences and no quality scores, the filtering could not be the same as the filtering used for full-length reads. To assign V/J genes and CDR3, sequences were annotated against IMGT germline references using PyIR, a Python wrapper for IgBLAST v1.9. Reads were filtered out if the reads had weak V/J assignments (E-value above 1e-6), no CDR3, stop codons, out-of-frame junctions, or ambiguous translated residues. A V3J clonotype was defined by an identical inferred V gene, J gene, and CDR3 amino acid sequence. Percentage overlap between repertoires was computed as shared unique clonotypes divided by the size of the smaller repertoire. Richness of each repertoire was evaluated using RTK rarefaction, the Chao1 estimator, and Recon v2.1 estimates of unobserved clonotypes. OLGA was used to compute generation probabilities for all TCRbeta clonotypes that the gDNA method yielded from a handful of donors. TCRdb took over this immuneACCESS table, retaining in-frame rearrangements with V and J assigned. Such tables are incomplete; in checked studies, under half of the missing clones stem from an unresolved V gene, and the remainder is unexplained. V and J calls and clone size follow that table, whereas D and trimming were derived from the DNA. The sample includes around 88,000 clones, with 60% to 70% observed a single time. The ten largest clones represent around half of the sample.

The donors were healthy, HIV-negative adults who had no recently reported acute infections or vaccinations. Every donor was a Caucasian adult residing in Nashville, Tennessee, USA. The CD8 memory samples were a combination of magnetically selected CD45RO+ cells and CCR7-negative CD45RA+ effector memory (TemRA) cells. Blood was obtained by leukapheresis, after which PBMCs were separated by Ficoll-Histopaque density gradient centrifugation and cryopreserved in liquid nitrogen vapor phase. Analytical flow cytometry was used to check the purity and quantity of each magnetically sorted T cell population. Genomic DNA was isolated from every sorted fraction and measured by UV absorbance on a Nanodrop 2000c. Details on this clone: Its antigen is unknown. No base qualities exist here, and no much larger clone lies one base off it.

The sequenced sample was memory CD8+ T cells sorted from blood. In the paper's terms, the cell subset or site label means: CD45RO+ cells pooled with CCR7-negative TemRA cells. The receptor comes from a man younger than 45 in good health. The sequence is built from TRBV30 and TRBJ1-3; 8 central nucleotides agree with TRBD1. This receptor has the CDR3 CAWQGAAGNTIYF. In nucleotides, the sequence is TGTGCCTGGCAGGGGGCCGCTGGAAACACCATATATTTT.